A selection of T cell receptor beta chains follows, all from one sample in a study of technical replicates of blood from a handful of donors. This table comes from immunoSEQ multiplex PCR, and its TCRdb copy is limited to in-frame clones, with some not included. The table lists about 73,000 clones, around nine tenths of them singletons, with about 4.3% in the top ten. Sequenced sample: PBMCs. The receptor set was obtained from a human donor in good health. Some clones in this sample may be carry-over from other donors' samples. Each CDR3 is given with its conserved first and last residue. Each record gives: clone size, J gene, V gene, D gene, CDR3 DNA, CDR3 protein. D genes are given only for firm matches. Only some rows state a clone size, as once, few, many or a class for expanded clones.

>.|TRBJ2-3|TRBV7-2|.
TGTGCCAGCAGCCAGCGCATGGGGGGTTTAGCTAGCACAGATACGCAGTATTTT
CASSQRMGGLASTDTQYF
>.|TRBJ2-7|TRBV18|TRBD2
TGTGCCAGCTCTTTCGGACTAGCGGGGGTGATCTACGAGCAGTACTTC
CASSFGLAGVIYEQYF
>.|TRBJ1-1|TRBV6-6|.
TGTGCCAGCAGTGATACACTGAACACTGAAGCTTTCTTT
CASSDTLNTEAFF
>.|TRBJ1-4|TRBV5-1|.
TGCGCCAGCAGCTTGGCCTATGGGCTTGAAGAAAAACTGTTTTTT
CASSLAYGLEEKLFF
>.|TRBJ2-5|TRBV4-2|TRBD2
TGTGCCAGCAGCCAAACCTTGACTAGCGGGGGGGCAGGGGAGACCCAGTACTTC
CASSQTLTSGGAGETQYF
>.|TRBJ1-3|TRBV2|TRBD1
TGTGCCAGCAGTTATACAGGGGTCCTAATACCCCTATCTGGAAACACCATATATTTT
CASSYTGVLIPLSGNTIYF
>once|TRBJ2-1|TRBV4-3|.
TGCGCCAGCAGCCAAGATTGGGAGCCGATTTACAATGAGCAGTTCTTC
CASSQDWEPIYNEQFF
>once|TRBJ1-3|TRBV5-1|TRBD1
TGCGCCAGCAGCGCCGGGACAGGGGAGGCCACCATATATTTT
CASSAGTGEATIYF
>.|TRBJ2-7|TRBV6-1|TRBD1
TGTGCCAGCAGGGACAGGGGCCTGTCCTACGAGCAGTACTTC
CASRDRGLSYEQYF
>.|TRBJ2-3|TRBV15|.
TGTGCCACCAGCAGAGAACGCGGGGCGGATACGCAGTATTTT
CATSRERGADTQYF
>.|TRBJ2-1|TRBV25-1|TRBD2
TGTGCCAGCAGCGCCGGGCTAGCGGGGAACAATGAGCAGTTCTTC
CASSAGLAGNNEQFF
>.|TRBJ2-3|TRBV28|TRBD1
TGTGCCAGCAGTTTAGTAAGGGGGCAAACAGATACGCAGTATTTT
CASSLVRGQTDTQYF
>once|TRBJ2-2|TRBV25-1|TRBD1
TGTGCCAGCAGTGCCCCGGGACAGGGGTACACCGGGGAGCTGTTTTTT
CASSAPGQGYTGELFF
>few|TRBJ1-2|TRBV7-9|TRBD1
TGTGCCAGCAGCGGAGACGGACAGGGGCTTAATGGCTACACCTTC
CASSGDGQGLNGYTF
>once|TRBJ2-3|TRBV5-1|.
TGCGCCAGCAGCCAAGACAGACGAGATACGCAGTATTTT
CASSQDRRDTQYF
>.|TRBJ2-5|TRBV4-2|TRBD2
TGTGCCAGCAGCCAGGGCTTAGCGGGGGGGCCGGAGACCCAGTACTTC
CASSQGLAGGPETQYF
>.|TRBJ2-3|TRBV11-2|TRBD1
TGTGCCAGCAGCTTGGACAGGGTTCCCACAGATACGCAGTATTTT
CASSLDRVPTDTQYF
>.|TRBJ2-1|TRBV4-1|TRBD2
TGCGCCAGCAGCCCCTGGGGGGAGGGCAATGAGCAGTTCTTC
CASSPWGEGNEQFF
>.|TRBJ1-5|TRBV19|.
TGTGCCACCGCAGGGGAAGGAGGCAATCAGCCCCAGCATTTT
CATAGEGGNQPQHF
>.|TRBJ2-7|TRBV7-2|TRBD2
TGTGCCAGCAGCTTAGGACTAGCATTCTACGAGCAGTACTTC
CASSLGLAFYEQYF
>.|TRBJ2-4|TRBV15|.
TGTGCCACCAGCAGAGATTCGGTAGCCAAAAACATTCAGTACTTC
CATSRDSVAKNIQYF
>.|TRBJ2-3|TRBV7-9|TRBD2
TGTGCCAGCAGCTCAGGCCTAGCGGGAGGCCCAGATACGCAGTATTTT
CASSSGLAGGPDTQYF
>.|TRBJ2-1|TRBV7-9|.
TGTGCCAGCAGCCCCACACAGAGTAGGACCTACAATGAGCAGTTCTTC
CASSPTQSRTYNEQFF
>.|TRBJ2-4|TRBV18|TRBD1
TGTGCCAGCTCACCCCGGGACAGCCCAAACATTCAGTACTTC
CASSPRDSPNIQYF
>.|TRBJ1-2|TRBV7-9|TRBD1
TGTGCCAGCAGCTTAGCCAGGGGGTATGGCTACACCTTC
CASSLARGYGYTF
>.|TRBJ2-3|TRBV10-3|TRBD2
TGTGCCATCTACAGTCCGGGACGGGAGGGGGATACGCAGTATTTT
CAIYSPGREGDTQYF
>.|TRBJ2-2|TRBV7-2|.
TGTGCCAGCAGTCGGAGTGGAACCGGGGAGCTGTTTTTT
CASSRSGTGELFF
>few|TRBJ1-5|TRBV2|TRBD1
TGTGCCAGCAGCCAGACAGGGGGCGTGCAGCCCCAGCATTTT
CASSQTGGVQPQHF
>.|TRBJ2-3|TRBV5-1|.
TGCGCCAGCAGCCCCACCACCGGACAGTTTCAAGATACGCAGTATTTT
CASSPTTGQFQDTQYF
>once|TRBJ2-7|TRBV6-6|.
TGTGCCAGCAGACTAACCTCCTACGAGCAGTACTTC
CASRLTSYEQYF
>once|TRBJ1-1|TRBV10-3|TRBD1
TGTGCCATCAGTAAAGCCGGGACAGGCGAAGGAGCTTTCTTT
CAISKAGTGEGAFF
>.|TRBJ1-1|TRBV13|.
TGTGCCAGCAGCTTAGCAGCGGTGAACACTGAAGCTTTCTTT
CASSLAAVNTEAFF
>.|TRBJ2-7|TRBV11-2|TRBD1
TGTGCCAGCAGCTCGCTCCGGGACAGGGTCAACGAGCAGTACTTC
CASSSLRDRVNEQYF
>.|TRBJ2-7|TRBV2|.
TGTGCCAGCAGTGTCAACTACGAGCAGTACTTC
CASSVNYEQYF
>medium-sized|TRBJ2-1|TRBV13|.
TGTGCCAGCAGCTTAGAAGGCGGGGAGTCCTACAATGAGCAGTTCTTC
CASSLEGGESYNEQFF
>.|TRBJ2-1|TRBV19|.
TGTGCCAGTAGTAGGCTAGCGAACTACAATGAGCAGTTCTTC
CASSRLANYNEQFF
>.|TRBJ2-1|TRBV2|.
TGTGCCAGCAGGGGGGGTAGGGGCCTGAGCTCCTACAATGAGCAGTTCTTC
CASRGGRGLSSYNEQFF